The text below deals with one T cell receptor (beta chain). The antigen remains unidentified. The source of the sample is a study of T-cell reconstitution after alpha-beta-depleted transplantation in children. Study-wide results and caveats: About two months after transplant, alpha-beta T cells reportedly came from several hundred expanded graft clones. T-cell counts and diversity were attributed mostly to newly produced T cells one year after transplant. Diversity of TCRbeta at day 60 was high in some patients, arising from surviving recipient T cells and thymic progenitors.

The CDR3 consists of 16 residues. J gave up 5 bases and V 3 bases, and 10 bases lay outside the gene matches. In germline, CDR1 is SGHTA, CDR2 FQGNSA. Unique molecular identifiers were incorporated during preparation of the TCRbeta library. A single record per CDR3 protein comes from TCRdb applying MiXCR to the PCR reads. The sample has 500,000 to 650,000 distinct CDR3 sequences, 10% to 15% seen once. This rearrangement joins TRBV7-2 to TRBJ2-5; 9 nucleotides agree with TRBD2. Sequences were derived from PBMCs, mostly from graft donor cells, sampled 360 days after TCRalphabeta/CD19-depleted stem cell transplant. The sequence was collected from a male patient younger than 18 who had a stem cell transplant for acute myeloid leukemia, so the T cells may come from the graft donor. This CDR3 reads CASSFSGGPGGETQYF. The CDR3 nucleotides read TGTGCCAGCAGCTTTAGCGGGGGACCAGGAGGGGAGACCCAGTACTTC.